Included here is one T cell receptor beta chain sequence, with context. Alongside a J-beta primer mix, a sample-barcoded 5' primer served in a second PCR lasting roughly 7 to 11 cycles. TCRdb passed the 5' RACE reads through MiXCR, listing each CDR3 protein once. The data show roughly 1,500,000 distinct CDR3 sequences, about 32% seen once. The data belong to a study of blood T cells in healthy people across ages. Peripheral blood was drawn, around 9.5 milliliters per donor. The sequenced sample was blood. The source is a woman in her twenties or thirties in good health.

Written as DNA, the CDR3 is TGTGCCAGCAGTTCAGGAGGATTTTATGGCTACACCTTC. The encoded protein is CASSSGGFYGYTF. The chain is built from TRBV27 and TRBJ1-2; D unclear. Trimming took off 4 bases at V and 5 bases at J, with 11 bases between the two ends. Germline V gene data show CDR1 as MNHEY and CDR2 as SMNVEV (reference sequence). CDR3 length: 13 residues.